These 22 T cell receptor beta chains were all obtained from the same sample, sequenced in a study of control samples from healthy donors and cancer patients. Profiling relied on immunoSEQ multiplex PCR, and the TCRdb table lists in-frame clones only, not all of them. The sample comprises almost 85,000 clones, approximately 94% of which are singletons, and around 4.7% rests with the top ten. The specimen sequenced was blood. The receptors shown here come from a woman aged 18-30 years in good health.

The V and J genes are TRBV10-3 and TRBJ1-1, with no clear D. CDR3 length: 13 residues. Trimming left V 4 bases short and J 1 base short, with 7 bases between. Germline V gives CDR1 ENHRY, CDR2 SYGVKD. The CDR3 region has the DNA TGTGCCATCAGTGGCCTTGGGAACACTGAAGCTTTCTTT. Residues: CAISGLGNTEAFF.

The rearrangement uses TRBV13 and TRBJ2-5, with a possible D match to TRBD2 (5 bases). V was cut by 0 bases and J by 4 bases, with 12 bases left in between. The CDR3 has 15 amino acids. The germline CDR1 and CDR2 sequences are PRHDT and FYEKMQ (reference sequence). The CDR3 nucleotides read TGTGCCAGCAGCTTAGGCCTAACTAGAGGAGAGACCCAGTACTTC. It translates to CASSLGLTRGETQYF.

The V call is TRBV19, the J call TRBJ2-1; no clear D gene. This CDR3 region has 14 residues. Germline V lookup: CDR1 LNHDA, CDR2 SQIVND (reference sequence). Trimming took 0 bases from V and 4 from J, leaving 7 bases between them. This CDR3 reads CASSIELPYNEQFF. In DNA form, the CDR3 reads TGTGCCAGTAGTATAGAGCTACCTTACAATGAGCAGTTCTTC. Full variable domain (rest looked up from reference TRBV19 and TRBJ2-1): DGGITQSPKYLFRKEGQNVTLSCEQNLNHDAMYWYRQDPGQGLRLIYYSQIVNDFQKGDIAEGYSVSREKKESFPLTVTSAQKNPTAFYLCASSIELPYNEQFFGPGTRLTVL.

V usage is TRBV5-1 and J usage is TRBJ1-1, with D tentatively TRBD1 (6 bases). Looked up from germline, CDR1 is SGHRS and CDR2 is YFSETQ. V was trimmed by 1 base and J by 1 base, leaving 11 bases between them. This CDR3 is built from 15 residues. The CDR3 DNA reads as TGCGCCAGCAGCTTGCTGGGGGCAACGAACACTGAAGCTTTCTTT. Residues: CASSLLGATNTEAFF. The variable domain in full, completed from reference TRBV5-1 and TRBJ1-1, reads KAGVTQTPRYLIKTRGQQVTLSCSPISGHRSVSWYQQTPGQGLQFLFEYFSETQRNKGNFPGRFSGRQFSNSRSEMNVSTLELGDSALYLCASSLLGATNTEAFFGQGTRLTVV.

The chain joins TRBV5-8 to TRBJ1-6; D possibly corresponds to TRBD1 (5 bases). Germline V CDR1 and CDR2: SGHTS, YDEGEE. V shed 4 bases and J shed 4 bases, with 18 bases lying between them. The CDR3 length is 17 residues. The CDR3 protein is CASSRDGEGAYNSPLHF. CDR3 coding DNA: TGTGCCAGCAGCAGAGATGGTGAAGGGGCTTATAATTCACCCCTCCACTTT.

The chain employs TRBV5-1 and TRBJ2-1; D uncertain. The CDR3 runs to 15 residues. V was pared by 0 bases and J by 2 bases, with 9 bases between. CDR1 is SGHRS, CDR2 YFSETQ, per germline. This chain's CDR3 is CASSLVSAAYNEQFF. CDR3 DNA sequence: TGCGCCAGCAGCTTGGTATCGGCCGCCTACAATGAGCAGTTCTTC.

V usage is TRBV7-8 and J usage is TRBJ2-1; 7 nucleotides agree with TRBD2. There are 15 residues in the CDR3. The germline V gene has CDR1 SGHVS and CDR2 FQNEAQ. J lost 3 bases, V lost 5 bases, and 7 bases had no gene match. In nucleotides, the CDR3 is TGTGCCAGCAGCCTCGGGGGAGGGCACTACAATGAGCAGTTCTTC. This sequence encodes CASSLGGGHYNEQFF.

CDR3 sequence: CSASRASGGQYNEQFF. As DNA, the CDR3 is TGCAGTGCTAGTAGGGCTAGCGGGGGCCAATACAATGAGCAGTTCTTC. V is TRBV20-1 and J is TRBJ2-1; 10 bases align to TRBD2. V was clipped by 3 bases and J by 4 bases; unmatched bases: 9. The CDR3 spans 16 residues. Looked up from germline, CDR1 is DFQATT and CDR2 is SNEGSKA (reference sequence).

V usage is TRBV28 and J usage is TRBJ2-6, with D hard to call. The CDR3 has 12 residues. Per the germline V gene, CDR1 is MDHEN and CDR2 is SYDVKM. V was clipped by 8 bases and J by 0 bases, with 2 bases between them. The CDR3 DNA reads as TGTGCCAGCTCCTCTGGGGCCAACGTCCTGACTTTC. This codes for CASSSGANVLTF.

The rearrangement links TRBV6-4 to TRBJ2-3, with D perhaps TRBD1 or TRBD2 (5 bases each). V was clipped by 3 bases and J by 0 bases, with 7 bases between them. Germline CDR1 is MRHNA and CDR2 is SNTAGT. The CDR3 has 14 amino acids. CDR3 protein: CASSEGDSTDTQYF. The CDR3 DNA sequence: TGTGCCAGCAGTGAAGGGGACAGCACAGATACGCAGTATTTT.

The J gene is TRBJ1-6, the V gene TRBV7-9; no clear D. V dropped 5 bases and J dropped 4 bases, with 9 bases sitting between them. The CDR3 runs 14 residues. Germline V CDR1 and CDR2: SEHNR, FQNEAQ (reference sequence). The CDR3 loop is CASSELLYNSPLHF. The DNA for the CDR3 is TGTGCCAGCAGCGAATTACTATATAATTCACCCCTCCACTTT.

The V call is TRBV4-1, the J call TRBJ2-1; no firm D call. V gave up 0 bases and J gave up 4 bases, with 10 bases separating them. Germline V gene lookup returns CDR1 MGHRA and CDR2 YSYEKL. The CDR3 covers 15 residues. The CDR3, as DNA: TGCGCCAGCAGCCAAGAACACGTTGGTTACAATGAGCAGTTCTTC. Translated, it gives CASSQEHVGYNEQFF.

J is TRBJ2-3 and V is TRBV14; 7 bases map to TRBD2. The CDR3 has 16 amino acids. Per the germline V gene, CDR1 is SGHDN and CDR2 is FVKESK. V lost 1 base and J lost 1; bases outside the gene matches: 5. CDR3: CASSQVSGQGTDTQYF. The CDR3 DNA sequence: TGTGCCAGCAGCCAAGTTAGCGGGCAAGGCACAGATACGCAGTATTTT.

V gene TRBV4-1 combines with J gene TRBJ1-1; no firm D call. CDR1 is MGHRA, CDR2 YSYEKL, per germline. Trimming shortened V by 0 bases and J by 7 bases, and 18 bases separated the two germline ends. The CDR3 sequence is 16 residues long. The CDR3 loop reads CASSQEAAVTLFEAFF. The CDR3, as DNA: TGCGCCAGCAGCCAAGAAGCAGCCGTAACTCTATTTGAAGCTTTCTTT.

This sequence joins TRBV28 and TRBJ1-4; 10 nucleotides agree with TRBD1. V was clipped by 6 bases and J by 8 bases; unmatched bases: 9. This CDR3 comprises 15 residues. Germline values: CDR1 MDHEN, CDR2 SYDVKM. The CDR3: CASSGDRGPREKLFF. The CDR3 nucleotides read TGTGCCAGCAGCGGGGACAGGGGCCCTCGGGAAAAACTGTTTTTT.

The V and J genes are TRBV9 and TRBJ2-5, with D possibly called TRBD1 or TRBD2 (7 bases each). Germline assignment: CDR1 SGDLS and CDR2 YYNGEE. This CDR3 has 14 residues. The V gene lost 4 bases and the J gene lost 4 bases, with 14 bases spanning the gap. As DNA, the CDR3 is TGTGCCAGCAGCCAGGGGGGGGCTGGAGAGACCCAGTACTTC. Protein sequence: CASSQGGAGETQYF.

The chain couples TRBV27 to TRBJ1-5; D gene unclear. With 3 bases removed from V and 3 bases from J, the gap between germline ends came to 3 bases. This CDR3 has 12 residues. The germline gives CDR1 MNHEY, CDR2 SMNVEV (reference sequence). CDR3 protein: CASSFPNQPQHF. CDR3 coding DNA: TGTGCCAGCAGTTTCCCCAATCAGCCCCAGCATTTT.

The rearrangement uses TRBV5-1 and TRBJ2-5, with 7 bases aligning to TRBD1. From germline, CDR1 is SGHRS and CDR2 YFSETQ. This CDR3 has 14 amino acids. J lost 2 bases, V lost 3 bases, and 4 bases had no gene match. The CDR3 DNA sequence: TGCGCCAGCAGCTCCTGGGACAGACAAGAGACCCAGTACTTC. Its translation is CASSSWDRQETQYF.

This chain uses TRBV4-1 with TRBJ2-1; D not resolved. V dropped 3 bases and J dropped 4 bases, with 28 bases sitting between them. Germline V gene data show CDR1 as MGHRA and CDR2 as YSYEKL. The CDR3 spans 20 residues. CDR3 nucleotides: TGCGCCAGCAGCCAGAACCCATTGGAGAGGTTCTACCCCTCATACAATGAGCAGTTCTTC. This gives the protein CASSQNPLERFYPSYNEQFF.

This rearrangement joins TRBV18 to TRBJ1-4; D may be TRBD1 (5 bases). Germline lookup yields CDR1 KGHSH and CDR2 LQKENI. V was pared by 1 base and J by 5 bases, with 11 bases between. This CDR3 contains 15 residues. This CDR3 reads CASSPQGLGNEKLFF. CDR3 in DNA: TGTGCCAGCTCACCACAGGGGTTAGGGAATGAAAAACTGTTTTTT. Using reference TRBV18 and TRBJ1-4 for the parts outside the CDR3, the full variable domain is NAGVMQNPRHLVRRRGQEARLRCSPMKGHSHVYWYRQLPEEGLKFMVYLQKENIIDESGMPKERFSAEFPKEGPSILRIQQVVRGDSAAYFCASSPQGLGNEKLFFGSGTQLSVL.

The chain carries TRBV28 and TRBJ1-2; D is uncertain. The CDR3 runs to 15 residues. Per germline, CDR1 MDHEN and CDR2 SYDVKM. V was pared by 2 bases and J by 4 bases, with 14 bases between. CDR3 sequence reads: CASSLAHLGSYGYTF. The CDR3 region has the DNA TGTGCCAGCAGTTTAGCCCATCTGGGTTCCTATGGCTACACCTTC.

The gene calls are TRBV28 and TRBJ1-4, with unresolved D. The CDR3 totals 11 residues. The V and J ends lost 6 bases and 8 bases respectively, with 7 bases between them. Germline V gene lookup returns CDR1 MDHEN and CDR2 SYDVKM. The CDR3 DNA sequence: TGTGCCAGCAGGGGTAACGAAAAACTGTTTTTT. Translation gives CASRGNEKLFF.